These 7 T cell receptor beta chains originate from one sample sequenced in a study of OX40 agonist ivuxolimab in advanced cancers. Sequencing used immunoSEQ multiplex PCR; TCRdb keeps in-frame clones, though not all of them. The table shows some 58,000 clones, with approximately 91% occurring only once. The source was CD4+ or CD8+ T cells sorted from blood, collected in a trial of the OX40 agonist ivuxolimab. These receptors were obtained from an adult with an advanced solid tumor such as melanoma, head and neck, liver or kidney cancer.

The V gene is TRBV7-3, the J gene TRBJ2-1; D not resolved. V was cut by 5 bases and J by 5 bases, with 10 bases left in between. Germline V gene sequence: CDR1 SGHTA, CDR2 FQGTGA. The CDR3 is made up of 13 amino acids. The chain's CDR3 is CASSPPPHNEQFF. Here the CDR3 DNA reads TGTGCCAGCAGCCCCCCGCCGCACAATGAGCAGTTCTTC.

The V gene is TRBV11-2, the J gene TRBJ2-5, with TRBD1 matching 7 bases. Trimming at V came to 5 bases and at J to 6 bases, leaving 15 bases not matched to a gene. Per germline, CDR1 SGHAT and CDR2 FQNNGV. This CDR3 has 16 amino acids. The CDR3 sequence is CASSVGTVKAGKTQYF. The CDR3 DNA reads TGTGCCAGCAGCGTCGGGACAGTAAAAGCCGGGAAGACCCAGTACTTC. Full variable domain (outside the CDR3, taken from reference TRBV11-2 and TRBJ2-5): EAGVAQSPRYKIIEKRQSVAFWCNPISGHATLYWYQQILGQGPKLLIQFQNNGVVDDSQLPKDRFSAERLKGVDSTLKIQPAKLEDSAVYLCASSVGTVKAGKTQYFGPGTRLLVL.

The genes are TRBV4-1 and TRBJ1-5; 7 bases are shared with TRBD1. Germline-derived CDR1 and CDR2 are MGHRA and YSYEKL. CDR3 length: 17 amino acids. Trimming took 3 bases from V and 4 from J; bases not matched to a gene: 12. CDR3 DNA sequence: TGCGCCAGCAGCCACCGACAGGGTAGGAGAGAAAATCAGCCCCAGCATTTT. This gives the protein CASSHRQGRRENQPQHF.

This chain uses TRBV9 with TRBJ2-4, with 9 bases lining up with TRBD2. CDR3 size: 14 residues. Germline V lookup: CDR1 SGDLS, CDR2 YYNGEE. The V segment lost 4 bases and the J segment 7 bases; nucleotides outside the gene matches: 6. Here the CDR3 reads CASSIAGDGNIQYF. Here the CDR3 DNA reads TGTGCCAGCAGCATAGCGGGAGATGGGAACATTCAGTACTTC.

The rearrangement joins TRBV28 to TRBJ2-3, with 10 bases identical to TRBD2. V was clipped by 3 bases and J by 2 bases; unmatched bases: 8. The CDR3 sequence is 17 residues long. Germline V gives CDR1 MDHEN, CDR2 SYDVKM. CDR3 region: CASSFLSGRANTDTQYF. CDR3 sequence (DNA): TGTGCCAGCAGTTTTCTAAGCGGGAGGGCCAACACAGATACGCAGTATTTT.

This rearrangement joins TRBV15 to TRBJ1-5; TRBD1 is a possible D gene (5 bases). Trimming shortened V by 1 base and J by 6 bases, and 13 bases separated the two germline ends. The germline V gene encodes CDR1 LNHNV and CDR2 YYDKDF (reference sequence). The length of the CDR3 is 15 residues. For the CDR3, the DNA is TGTGCCACCAGCAGAGCACGTATCGGGGGTCAGCCCCAGCATTTT. Translation gives CATSRARIGGQPQHF.

The chain joins TRBV4-3 to TRBJ1-2, with TRBD1 identical over 7 bases. The CDR3 consists of 13 residues. The ends lost 2 bases at V and 6 bases at J; junction bases unmatched: 3. CDR1 and CDR2 from the germline V gene are LGHNA and YSLEER. The DNA of the CDR3 is TGCGCCAGCAGCCAACTACAGGGGAATGGCTACACCTTC. Residues: CASSQLQGNGYTF.